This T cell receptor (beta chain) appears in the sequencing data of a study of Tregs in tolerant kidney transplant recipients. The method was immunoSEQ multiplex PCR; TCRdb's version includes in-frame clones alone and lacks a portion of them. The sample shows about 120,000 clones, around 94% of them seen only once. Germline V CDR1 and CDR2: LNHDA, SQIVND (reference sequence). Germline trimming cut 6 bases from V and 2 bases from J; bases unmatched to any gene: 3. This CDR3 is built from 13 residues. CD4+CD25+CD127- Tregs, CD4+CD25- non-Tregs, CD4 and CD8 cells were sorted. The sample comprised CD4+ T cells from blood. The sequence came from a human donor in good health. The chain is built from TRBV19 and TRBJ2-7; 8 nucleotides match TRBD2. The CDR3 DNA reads TGTGCCAGTAGCCGGACTAGCACCTACGAGCAGTACTTC. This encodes CASSRTSTYEQYF.